This T cell receptor beta chain was identified in a study of blood T cell repertoires in COVID-19. About the study: PBMCs, B-cell-depleted T cells, or T cells were the source of the cDNA or gDNA that made up the material.

Original handling: Scientists estimated how many nucleated cells there were by amplifying reference gene primers. Clones were sequenced by immunoSEQ multiplex PCR, and TCRdb holds only the in-frame ones, with some missing. V, J and clone size were drawn from that table, and D and trimming were deduced from the DNA. The data hold 160,000 or so clones, with 75% to 90% observed a single time. The CDR3 loop spans 16 amino acids. Trimming took 3 bases from V and 0 from J; bases not matched to a gene: 4. Germline V gene sequence: CDR1 SEHNR, CDR2 FQNEAQ (reference sequence). The specimen was peripheral blood. This chain uses TRBV7-9 with TRBJ2-2; 7 nucleotides align to TRBD1. The TCR originated in a woman in her 70s with acute or convalescent COVID-19. The CDR3 sequence: CASSFGQVPNTGELFF. CDR3 nucleotides: TGTGCCAGCAGCTTCGGACAGGTCCCGAACACCGGGGAGCTGTTTTTT.